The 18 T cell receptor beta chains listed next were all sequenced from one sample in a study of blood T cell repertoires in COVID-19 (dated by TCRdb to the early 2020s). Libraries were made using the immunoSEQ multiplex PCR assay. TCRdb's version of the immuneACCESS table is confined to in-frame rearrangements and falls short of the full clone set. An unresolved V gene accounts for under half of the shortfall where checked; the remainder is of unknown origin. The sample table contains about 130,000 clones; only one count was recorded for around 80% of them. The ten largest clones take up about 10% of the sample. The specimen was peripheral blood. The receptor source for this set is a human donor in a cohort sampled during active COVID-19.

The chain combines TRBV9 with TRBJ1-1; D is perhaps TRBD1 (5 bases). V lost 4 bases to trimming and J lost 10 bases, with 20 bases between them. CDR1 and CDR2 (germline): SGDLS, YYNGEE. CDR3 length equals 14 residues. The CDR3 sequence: CASSPHMSGEGAFF. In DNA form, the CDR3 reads TGTGCCAGCAGCCCCCATATGTCGGGGGAGGGAGCTTTCTTT.

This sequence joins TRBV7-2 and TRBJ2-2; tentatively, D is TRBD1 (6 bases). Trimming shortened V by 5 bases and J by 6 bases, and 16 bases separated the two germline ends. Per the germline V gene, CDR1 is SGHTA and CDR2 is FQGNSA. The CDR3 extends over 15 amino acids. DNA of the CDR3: TGTGCCAGCAGCCCCCTGACAGGTGGTGCCGGGGAGCTGTTTTTT. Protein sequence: CASSPLTGGAGELFF. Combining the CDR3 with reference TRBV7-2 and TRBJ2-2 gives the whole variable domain GAGVSQSPSNKVTEKGKDVELRCDPISGHTALYWYRQSLGQGLEFLIYFQGNSAPDKSGLPSDRFSAERTGGSVSTLTIQRTQQEDSAVYLCASSPLTGGAGELFFGEGSRLTVL.

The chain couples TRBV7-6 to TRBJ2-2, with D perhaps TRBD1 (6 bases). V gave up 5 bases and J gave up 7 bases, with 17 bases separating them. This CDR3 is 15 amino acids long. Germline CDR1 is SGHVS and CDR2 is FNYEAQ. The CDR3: CASSTLGAFLGELFF. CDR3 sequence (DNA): TGTGCCAGCAGCACCCTGGGGGCCTTCCTCGGGGAGCTGTTTTTT.

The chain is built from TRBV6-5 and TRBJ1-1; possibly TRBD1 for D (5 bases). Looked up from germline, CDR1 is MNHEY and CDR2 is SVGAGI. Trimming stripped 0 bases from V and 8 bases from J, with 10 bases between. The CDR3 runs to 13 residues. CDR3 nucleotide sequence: TGTGCCAGCAGTTACTCGAGAAGGGGAGAAGCTTTCTTT. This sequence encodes CASSYSRRGEAFF.

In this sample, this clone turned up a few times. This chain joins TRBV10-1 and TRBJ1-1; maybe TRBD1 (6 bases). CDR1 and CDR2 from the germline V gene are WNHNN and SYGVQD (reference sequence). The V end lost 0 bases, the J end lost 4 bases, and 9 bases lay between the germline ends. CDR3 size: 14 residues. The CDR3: CASSESEDSTEAFF. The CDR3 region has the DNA TGCGCCAGCAGTGAGTCGGAGGACAGCACTGAAGCTTTCTTT.

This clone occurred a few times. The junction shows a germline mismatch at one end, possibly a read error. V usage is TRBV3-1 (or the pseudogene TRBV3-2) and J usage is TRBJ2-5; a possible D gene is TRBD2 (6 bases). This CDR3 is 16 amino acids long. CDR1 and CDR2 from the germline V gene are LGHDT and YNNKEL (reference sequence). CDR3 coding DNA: TGTGCCAGCAGCCAAGATAGTCGTGGGGGGATGGTGGGAAGACACTTC. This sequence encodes CASSQDSRGGMVGRHF.

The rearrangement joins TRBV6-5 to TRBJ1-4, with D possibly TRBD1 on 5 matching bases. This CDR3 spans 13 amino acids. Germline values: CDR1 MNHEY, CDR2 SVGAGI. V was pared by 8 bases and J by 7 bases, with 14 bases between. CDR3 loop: CASLVDSGEKLFF. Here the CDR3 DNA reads TGTGCCAGCCTCGTAGACAGTGGTGAAAAACTGTTTTTT.

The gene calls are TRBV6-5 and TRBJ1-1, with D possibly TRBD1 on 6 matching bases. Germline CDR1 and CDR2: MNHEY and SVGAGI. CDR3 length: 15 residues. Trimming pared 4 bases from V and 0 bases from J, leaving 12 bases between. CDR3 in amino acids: CASSFSRQVNTEAFF. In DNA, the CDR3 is TGTGCCAGCAGTTTCTCTCGACAGGTGAACACTGAAGCTTTCTTT.

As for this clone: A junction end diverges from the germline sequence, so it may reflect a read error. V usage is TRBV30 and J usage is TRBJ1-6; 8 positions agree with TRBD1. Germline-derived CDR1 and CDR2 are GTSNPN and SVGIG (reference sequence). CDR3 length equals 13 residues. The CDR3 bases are TGTGCCCGGAGAAAGGACAGGGATTCACCCCTCCACTTT. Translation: CARRKDRDSPLHF. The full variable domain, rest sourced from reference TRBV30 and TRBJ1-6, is SQTIHQWPATLVQPVGSPLSLECTVEGTSNPNLYWYRQAAGRGLQLLFYSVGIGQISSEVPQNLSASRPQDRQFILSSKKLLLSDSGFYLCARRKDRDSPLHFGNGTRLTVT.

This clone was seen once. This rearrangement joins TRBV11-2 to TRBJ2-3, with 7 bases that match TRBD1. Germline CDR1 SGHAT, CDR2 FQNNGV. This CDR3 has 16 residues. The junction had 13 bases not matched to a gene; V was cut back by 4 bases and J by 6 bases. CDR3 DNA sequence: TGTGCCAGCAGCTCCCAACACAACAGGGGCTGGGATACGCAGTATTTT. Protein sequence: CASSSQHNRGWDTQYF. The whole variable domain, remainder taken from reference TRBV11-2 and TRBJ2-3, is EAGVAQSPRYKIIEKRQSVAFWCNPISGHATLYWYQQILGQGPKLLIQFQNNGVVDDSQLPKDRFSAERLKGVDSTLKIQPAKLEDSAVYLCASSSQHNRGWDTQYFGPGTRLTVL.

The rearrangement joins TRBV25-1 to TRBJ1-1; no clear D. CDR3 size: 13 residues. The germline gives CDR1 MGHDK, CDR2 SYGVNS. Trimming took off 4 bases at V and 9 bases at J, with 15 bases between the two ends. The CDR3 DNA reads TGTGCCAGCAGTGCAGTTGAGGGAAATCAAGCTTTCTTT. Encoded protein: CASSAVEGNQAFF.

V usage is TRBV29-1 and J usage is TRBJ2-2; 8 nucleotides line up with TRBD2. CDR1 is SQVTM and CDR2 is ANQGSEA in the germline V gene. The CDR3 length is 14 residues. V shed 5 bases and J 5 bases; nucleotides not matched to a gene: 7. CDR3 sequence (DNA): TGCAGCGTTCTGCCCAGCGGGGGAACCGGGGAGCTGTTTTTT. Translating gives CSVLPSGGTGELFF.

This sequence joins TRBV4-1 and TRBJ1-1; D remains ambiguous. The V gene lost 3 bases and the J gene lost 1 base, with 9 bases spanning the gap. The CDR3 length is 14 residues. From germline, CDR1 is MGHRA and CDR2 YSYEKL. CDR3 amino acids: CASSQSPGNTEAFF. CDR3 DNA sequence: TGCGCCAGCAGCCAGAGCCCGGGGAACACTGAAGCTTTCTTT.

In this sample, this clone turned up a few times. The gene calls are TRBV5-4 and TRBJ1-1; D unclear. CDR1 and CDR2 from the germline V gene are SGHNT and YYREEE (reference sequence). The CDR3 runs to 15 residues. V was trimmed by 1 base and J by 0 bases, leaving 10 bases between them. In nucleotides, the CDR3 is TGTGCCAGCAGCTTGACAGCCACCATGAACACTGAAGCTTTCTTT. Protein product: CASSLTATMNTEAFF.

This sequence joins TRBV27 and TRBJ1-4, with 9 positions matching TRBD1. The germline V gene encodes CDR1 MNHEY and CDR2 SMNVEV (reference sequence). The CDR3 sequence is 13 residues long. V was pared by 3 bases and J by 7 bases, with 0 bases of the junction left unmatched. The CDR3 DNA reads TGTGCCAGCAGTTTGGACAGGGGTGAAAAACTGTTTTTT. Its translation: CASSLDRGEKLFF.

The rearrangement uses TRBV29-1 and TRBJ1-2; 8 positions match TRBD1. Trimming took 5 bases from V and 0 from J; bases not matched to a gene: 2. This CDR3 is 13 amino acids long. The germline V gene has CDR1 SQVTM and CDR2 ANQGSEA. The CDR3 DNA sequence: TGCAGCGTTACAGGGGGACCTAACTATGGCTACACCTTC. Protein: CSVTGGPNYGYTF. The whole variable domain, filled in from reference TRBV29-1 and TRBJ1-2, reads SAVISQKPSRDICQRGTSLTIQCQVDSQVTMMFWYRQQPGQSLTLIATANQGSEATYESGFVIDKFPISRPNLTFSTLTVSNMSPEDSSIYLCSVTGGPNYGYTFGSGTRLTVV.

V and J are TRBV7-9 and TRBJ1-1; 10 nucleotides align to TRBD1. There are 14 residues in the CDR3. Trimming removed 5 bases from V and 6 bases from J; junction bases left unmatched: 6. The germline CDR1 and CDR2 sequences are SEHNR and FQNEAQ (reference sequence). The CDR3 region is CASSARQGAAEAFF. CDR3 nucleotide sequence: TGTGCCAGCAGCGCCCGACAGGGGGCGGCTGAAGCTTTCTTT.

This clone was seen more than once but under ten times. CDR3 protein: CASSFPTGAGEAFF. For the CDR3, the DNA is TGTGCCAGCAGCTTCCCGACAGGGGCGGGGGAAGCTTTCTTT. V usage is TRBV5-6 and J usage is TRBJ1-1; 8 bases agree with TRBD1. Germline CDR1 SGHDT, CDR2 YYEEEE. Trimming at V came to 2 bases and at J to 8 bases, leaving 8 bases not matched to a gene. The CDR3 covers 14 residues.